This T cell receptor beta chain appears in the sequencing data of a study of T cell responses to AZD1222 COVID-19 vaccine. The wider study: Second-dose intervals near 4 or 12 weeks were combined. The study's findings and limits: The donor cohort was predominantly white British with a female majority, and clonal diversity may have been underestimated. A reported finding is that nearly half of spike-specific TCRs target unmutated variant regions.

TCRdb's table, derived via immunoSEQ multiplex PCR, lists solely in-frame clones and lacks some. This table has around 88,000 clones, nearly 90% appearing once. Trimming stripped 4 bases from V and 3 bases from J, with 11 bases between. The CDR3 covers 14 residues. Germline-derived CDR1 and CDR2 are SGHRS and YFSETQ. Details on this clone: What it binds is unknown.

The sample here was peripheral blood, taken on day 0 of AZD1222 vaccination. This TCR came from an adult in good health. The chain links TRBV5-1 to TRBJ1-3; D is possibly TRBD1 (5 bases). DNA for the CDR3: TGCGCCAGCAGCCCGGGGGAGGATGGAAACACCATATATTTT. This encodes CASSPGEDGNTIYF.